The T cell receptor (beta chain) under discussion was sequenced for a study of shared clonotypes between healthy human individuals. General study findings and limits: Sharing across four donors was highest in naive CD4 (roughly 5%) and lowest in memory CD8 (approximately 0.4%). Read depth was anticipated to influence clonotype sharing among donors.

This clone was detected only once. What it recognizes is unknown. The ends were cut back, 5 bases at V and 3 bases at J, with 14 bases in the middle. The V gene's germline CDR1 is SEHNR and CDR2 FQNEAQ (reference sequence). The CDR3 sequence is 15 residues long. Sequencing was performed with immunoSEQ multiplex PCR; in TCRdb, only in-frame clones are kept and a portion is missing. Among some 2,000,000 clones listed, about 95% were seen once. CD45RO negativity and positive selection for CCR7 defined naive CD8 cells, a population that excluded terminally differentiated effector memory CD45RA+ cells. Sequencing was done on a sample of naive CD8+ T cells sorted from blood. The receptor was derived from a man between 18 and 35 years old in good health. V and J are TRBV7-9 and TRBJ1-5; D is ambiguous. This CDR3 is CASSPIGLYNQPQHF. The CDR3 DNA reads TGTGCCAGCAGCCCAATAGGGCTATACAATCAGCCCCAGCATTTT.